The clone carrying this T cell receptor beta chain is classed as medium-sized (0.01 to 0.1%). Its antigen is still unknown. The CDR3 has 15 residues. Clones were sequenced by immunoSEQ multiplex PCR, and TCRdb holds only the in-frame ones, with some missing. The data contain about 15,000 clones, 74% of them seen just once; the ten biggest clones take up about 3.5%. These data originate in a study of graft-versus-host responses after intestinal transplantation. Across the study: Multivisceral, liver-intestinal, or isolated intestinal transplants were received by the recipients. All recipients got anti-thymocyte globulin induction, then tacrolimus and steroids for 2 to 3 years.

Study-wide points: Detection of GvH clones occurred in recipient marrow, and some had their first appearance in ileum or blood.

Intraepithelial and lamina propria lymphocytes were isolated from graft specimens. This material consisted of ileum tissue, taken 14 days after transplant. This chain uses TRBV21-1 with TRBJ2-7; the table names TRBD1, a call not compared with the DNA. TRBV21-1 is a pseudogene segment. The receptor was derived from a human patient who received an intestinal transplant, so some T cells may come from the graft donor. CDR3 in amino acids: CASSILTGGSYEQYF. The CDR3 region has the DNA TGTGCCAGCAGCATCTTGACAGGGGGAAGCTACGAGCAGTACTTC.